This T cell receptor (beta chain) emerged from a study of Tregs in tolerant kidney transplant recipients. Profiled with immunoSEQ multiplex PCR; TCRdb holds only in-frame clones, not every one. The table lists roughly 64,000 clones, approximately 87% of them singletons, with around 4% in the top ten. The V end lost 5 bases, the J end lost 6 bases, and 7 bases lay between the germline ends. Germline CDR1 and CDR2: MNHEY and SVGAGI. This CDR3 has 12 amino acids. Recipients received nonmyeloablative bone marrow transplants from related graft donors, with transient mixed chimerism. Thawed PBMCs were FACS-sorted into unstimulated CD4+CD25+CD127- regulatory T cells, CD4+CD25- non-regulatory cells, CD4 and CD8 cells.

The TCR comes from a human patient who received a combined kidney and bone marrow transplant. Some T cells may be graft donor cells. The specimen comprised CD4+ T cells from blood (PBMCs), sampled 6 months after the transplant. The chain couples TRBV6-5 to TRBJ2-2; D not certain. CDR3 coding DNA: TGTGCCAGCAGTGAGGTGGCCGGGGAGCTGTTTTTT. Its translation: CASSEVAGELFF.